The 27 T cell receptor beta chains presented below share a single source sample, sequenced in a study of breast tumors, draining lymph nodes, adjacent tissues. Samples came from axillary lymph nodes draining the breast cancer. Using its own MiXCR run on the multiplex PCR reads, TCRdb lists one record per CDR3 protein. Altogether about 180,000 distinct CDR3 sequences are present, about 30% being singletons, with the ten largest covering 4.3%. Sequencing input: axillary lymph node tissue. The receptor source for this set is a female donor with breast cancer. Some clones in this sample may be carry-over from other donors' samples.

This clonotype was counted many times. CDR3: CASSSRQGQGSGYTF. The CDR3 DNA reads as TGTGCCAGCAGTTCCCGACAGGGCCAGGGCTCCGGCTACACCTTC. The chain joins TRBV2 to TRBJ1-2; 7 bases agree with TRBD1. This CDR3 comprises 15 residues. V lost 5 bases and J lost 8; bases outside the gene matches: 14. Germline CDR1 reads SNHLY; CDR2 reads FYNNEI.

Details on this clonotype: Since no conserved phenylalanine or tryptophan closes the CDR3, a read error is the likely cause. Because the CDR3's place on the DNA is in doubt, the DNA is left out and the CDR3 is given as listed by TCRdb. The rearrangement joins TRBV7-9 to TRBJ2-6; the tabulated D call, TRBD1, remains unverified against the DNA. Germline CDR1 reads SEHNR; CDR2 reads FQNEAQ (reference sequence). From its first to its last residue, the CDR3 has 17 amino acids. Here the CDR3 reads CASPGSQRGSGANVLCA.

This chain uses TRBV9 with TRBJ1-4, with a possible D match to TRBD1 (6 bases). V lost 7 bases and J 8 bases, leaving 18 bases between the germline ends. The CDR3 length is 14 residues. Germline V CDR1 and CDR2: SGDLS, YYNGEE. This chain's CDR3 is CASRDGAGDEKLFF. DNA of the CDR3: TGTGCCAGCCGGGACGGAGCAGGGGACGAAAAACTGTTTTTT.

The rearrangement joins TRBV12-3 or TRBV12-4 to TRBJ2-2; no reliable D call. The CDR3 has 11 residues. V was shortened by 7 bases and J by 8 bases, with 8 bases between the two germline ends. The CDR3: CASILTGELFF. DNA for the CDR3: TGTGCCAGCATCCTAACAGGGGAGCTGTTTTTT.

V is TRBV2 and J is TRBJ1-5; tentatively, D is TRBD1 (6 bases). CDR3 length: 13 residues. With 6 bases removed from V and 3 bases from J, the gap between germline ends came to 9 bases. The germline V gene encodes CDR1 SNHLY and CDR2 FYNNEI. CDR3 protein: CASRGGINQPQHF. CDR3 DNA: TGTGCCAGCAGAGGGGGGATCAATCAGCCCCAGCATTTT.

This clonotype was seen repeatedly, ten times or more. This rearrangement joins TRBV5-1 to TRBJ1-3; 8 bases align to TRBD1. Germline assignment: CDR1 SGHRS and CDR2 YFSETQ. V gave up 0 bases and J gave up 4 bases; unmatched junction bases: 6. The CDR3 runs 16 residues. Here the CDR3 DNA reads TGCGCCAGCAGCTTGGCAGGGGGCAACTTAGGAAACACCATATATTTT. This codes for CASSLAGGNLGNTIYF.

In its sample, this clonotype was seen many times. The chain joins TRBV19 to TRBJ1-4; D ambiguous. The CDR3 is 18 residues long. V lost 5 bases, J lost 7 bases, and 26 bases lay in between. The germline V gene has CDR1 LNHDA and CDR2 SQIVND (reference sequence). Here the CDR3 DNA reads TGTGCCAGTAGTCACGAACGAACCCAAGGGCGGTTGGGTGAAAAACTGTTTTTT. Its protein is CASSHERTQGRLGEKLFF.

The V call is TRBV2, the J call TRBJ2-3; either TRBD1 or TRBD2 may supply D (6 bases each). From germline, CDR1 is SNHLY and CDR2 FYNNEI. Trimming stripped 3 bases from V and 4 bases from J, with 11 bases between. The CDR3 is 14 residues long. The CDR3 DNA reads as TGTGCCAGCAGTGACTCGGGGGCACCAGATACGCAGTATTTT. This sequence encodes CASSDSGAPDTQYF.

This clonotype has just a few counts. The chain combines TRBV3-1 with TRBJ1-6, with no clear D. V was clipped by 4 bases and J by 2 bases, with 12 bases between them. The CDR3 totals 16 residues. The V gene's germline CDR1 is LGHDT and CDR2 YNNKEL (reference sequence). The CDR3 sequence is CASSPSGLAYNSPLHF. CDR3 nucleotide sequence: TGTGCCAGCAGCCCGTCGGGTCTAGCCTATAATTCACCCCTCCACTTT. Complete variable domain (other parts from reference TRBV3-1 and TRBJ1-6): DTAVSQTPKYLVTQMGNDKSIKCEQNLGHDTMYWYKQDSKKFLKIMFSYNNKELIINETVPNRFSPKSPDKAHLNLHINSLELGDSAVYFCASSPSGLAYNSPLHFGNGTRLTVT.

This clonotype was observed many times. This rearrangement joins TRBV12-3 or TRBV12-4 to TRBJ2-7; D is perhaps TRBD1 (5 bases). The length of the CDR3 is 12 residues. V lost 4 bases to trimming and J lost 4 bases, with 8 bases between them. The CDR3 here is CASSWTLYEQYF. CDR3 bases: TGTGCCAGCAGTTGGACATTATACGAGCAGTACTTC.

A word on this clonotype: A much larger clone differs from this one at a single base, so this may be a read error. The J gene is TRBJ2-1, the V gene TRBV9; 8 bases match TRBD1. The CDR3 has 14 amino acids. Germline CDR1 is SGDLS and CDR2 is YYNGEE. CDR3 amino acids: CASSVGRGRNEQSF. The CDR3 coding sequence is TGTGCCAGCAGCGTAGGCAGGGGGCGGAATGAGCAGTCCTTC. Filled out from reference TRBV9 and TRBJ2-1, the complete variable domain reads DSGVTQTPKHLITATGQRVTLRCSPRSGDLSVYWYQQSLDQGLQFLIQYYNGEERAKGNILERFSAQQFPDLHSELNLSSLELGDSALYFCASSVGRGRNEQSFGPGTRLTVL.

This clonotype was observed many times. The chain joins TRBV7-9 to TRBJ1-3; 7 bases fit TRBD1. Losses at the gene ends were 5 bases for V and 0 bases for J; bases not matched to a gene: 13. The V gene's germline CDR1 is SEHNR and CDR2 FQNEAQ (reference sequence). The CDR3 runs to 18 residues. The CDR3 nucleotides read TGTGCCAGCAGCCACAGCGACAGGGTGGGTCGCTCTGGAAACACCATATATTTT. This translates into CASSHSDRVGRSGNTIYF.

This chain links TRBV4-2 with TRBJ1-1; 7 bases align to TRBD1. The CDR3 loop spans 16 amino acids. The J segment lost 1 base and the V segment lost 4 bases, leaving 9 bases of the junction unmatched. CDR1 is LGHNA, CDR2 YNFKEQ, per germline. The DNA of the CDR3 is TGTGCCAGCAGCCCCCGGGACAGCGCCCCGAACACTGAAGCTTTCTTT. Its protein is CASSPRDSAPNTEAFF.

In its sample, this clonotype was seen many times. The chain has TRBV24-1 and TRBJ2-5; D tentatively reads TRBD1 or TRBD2 (6 bases each). Germline CDR1 is KGHDR and CDR2 is SFDVKD. The ends were cut back, 4 bases at V and 4 bases at J, with 12 bases in the middle. There are 14 residues in the CDR3. CDR3 coding DNA: TGTGCCACCAGTGACACTGGAGGGGGAGAGACCCAGTACTTC. Its protein is CATSDTGGGETQYF.

This clonotype was recorded at least ten times. The chain uses TRBV2 and TRBJ2-5; 7 nucleotides line up with TRBD1. V shed 7 bases, J shed 6 bases, and the junction held 14 bases outside the gene matches. This CDR3 is 15 amino acids long. Per germline, CDR1 SNHLY and CDR2 FYNNEI. The CDR3 coding sequence is TGTGCCAGCACCGCGGTGGCAGGGGGACGGAAGACCCAGTACTTC. The encoded protein is CASTAVAGGRKTQYF.

The genes are TRBV9 and TRBJ2-3, with D unclear. This CDR3 has 14 amino acids. Germline CDR1 SGDLS, CDR2 YYNGEE. Trimming cost V 2 bases and J 0 bases, with 7 bases left between them. The CDR3 here is CASSVTGSTDTQYF. The CDR3, as DNA: TGTGCCAGCAGCGTCACCGGGAGCACAGATACGCAGTATTTT.

This chain links TRBV20-1 with TRBJ2-2, with TRBD2 matching over 8 bases. The CDR3 consists of 14 residues. Germline assignment: CDR1 DFQATT and CDR2 SNEGSKA (reference sequence). With 0 bases clipped from V and 5 bases from J, the junction kept 2 bases outside the gene matches. The CDR3 loop reads CSARDLAGTGELFF. The CDR3 region has the DNA TGCAGTGCTAGAGACTTAGCGGGGACCGGGGAGCTGTTTTTT.

This clonotype was found many times. The chain combines TRBV3-1 with TRBJ1-5; D gene ambiguous. Trimming took 0 bases from V and 4 from J, leaving 4 bases between them. CDR1 and CDR2 (germline): LGHDT, YNNKEL (reference sequence). The CDR3 runs to 13 residues. As DNA, the CDR3 is TGTGCCAGCAGCCAAGAGCGGAATCAGCCCCAGCATTTT. Protein: CASSQERNQPQHF.

The rearrangement joins TRBV20-1 to TRBJ2-6; 10 positions match TRBD2. The V gene end was trimmed by 4 bases and the J gene end by 4 bases; junction bases not matched to a gene: 19. The CDR3 is 20 amino acids. CDR1 and CDR2 from the germline V gene are DFQATT and SNEGSKA (reference sequence). The CDR3 DNA reads TGCAGTGCTATGGACTCGATTCTTCTAGCGGGAGTGTGGGGGGCCAACGTCCTGACTTTC. Residues: CSAMDSILLAGVWGANVLTF.

In its sample, this clonotype ranks as medium-sized (0.01 to 0.1%). The chain employs TRBV20-1 and TRBJ1-6, with D possibly matching TRBD1 (6 bases). Germline V CDR1 and CDR2: DFQATT, SNEGSKA (reference sequence). The CDR3 covers 14 residues. The V gene lost 1 base and the J gene lost 10 bases, with 14 bases spanning the gap. CDR3 DNA sequence: TGCAGTGCTAGAGGAGGGGGTTCACGGTCACCCCTCCACTTT. Translating gives CSARGGGSRSPLHF.

This clonotype was picked up many times. The CDR3 region is CASSQEGGISAQETQYF. The CDR3 bases are TGTGCCAGCAGCCAAGAGGGAGGGATCAGCGCCCAAGAGACCCAGTACTTC. This sequence joins TRBV14 and TRBJ2-5, with TRBD2 matching 7 bases. Trimming took 0 bases from V and 1 from J; bases not matched to a gene: 8. The CDR3 totals 17 residues. From germline, CDR1 is SGHDN and CDR2 FVKESK.

This clonotype was seen many times. The chain combines TRBV7-8 with TRBJ2-5, with a possible D match to TRBD1 (6 bases). V was clipped by 1 base and J by 5 bases, with 14 bases between them. The CDR3 consists of 15 residues. Germline V gives CDR1 SGHVS, CDR2 FQNEAQ. The CDR3 DNA sequence: TGTGCCAGCAGCTTAGGGACAGTCGCGGTGGAGACCCAGTACTTC. This translates into CASSLGTVAVETQYF.

This clonotype has at least ten counts. The chain recombines TRBV6-1 with TRBJ1-2; D call uncertain. This CDR3 is built from 12 residues. Trimming shortened V by 10 bases and J by 3 bases, and 12 bases separated the two germline ends. The germline V gene encodes CDR1 MNHNS and CDR2 SASEGT. The CDR3 DNA is TGTGCCACGGATGTAAGGGACTATGGCTACACCTTC. Translating it yields CATDVRDYGYTF.

This clonotype showed up many times. The chain combines TRBV7-9 with TRBJ1-4; unclear D gene. The V gene's germline CDR1 is SEHNR and CDR2 FQNEAQ (reference sequence). V was shortened by 5 bases and J by 0 bases, with 10 bases between the two germline ends. This CDR3 is 15 amino acids long. CDR3 DNA: TGTGCCAGCAGCCCTATGGCCGCAACTAATGAAAAACTGTTTTTT. Its protein is CASSPMAATNEKLFF.

This clonotype was counted many times. This rearrangement joins TRBV2 to TRBJ2-5, with D perhaps being TRBD1 or TRBD2 (5 bases each). V was clipped by 0 bases and J by 2 bases, with 10 bases between them. The CDR3 is made up of 15 amino acids. Looked up from germline, CDR1 is SNHLY and CDR2 is FYNNEI. CDR3 loop: CASSEASRGQETQYF. In DNA form, the CDR3 reads TGTGCCAGCAGTGAAGCGTCGAGGGGTCAAGAGACCCAGTACTTC.

At least ten counts were recorded for this clonotype. The V call is TRBV12-3 or TRBV12-4, the J call TRBJ1-6; 8 bases match TRBD1. The CDR3 has 15 residues. Trimming cost V 6 bases and J 11 bases; bases outside gene matches: 12. CDR3 protein: CASSSLGQGPPPLHF. CDR3 sequence (DNA): TGTGCCAGCAGCTCCCTCGGACAGGGACCTCCACCCCTCCACTTT.

This clonotype was counted many times. V and J are TRBV9 and TRBJ2-5, with a possible D match to TRBD2 (6 bases). The CDR3 runs 15 residues. From germline, CDR1 is SGDLS and CDR2 YYNGEE. V was shortened by 2 bases and J by 3 bases, with 14 bases between the two germline ends. CDR3 bases: TGTGCCAGCAGCGTGGGGAGGATGGGAAAAGAGACCCAGTACTTC. This codes for CASSVGRMGKETQYF.